This TCR beta chain emerged from a study of blood T cell repertoires in COVID-19. Study details: In each case, the material was cDNA or gDNA derived from T cells, B-cell-depleted T cells, or PBMCs.

With respect to this clone: A read error may account for a junction end that differs from germline. The identical CDR3 is also encoded by other nucleotide sequences in the sample.

Germline assignment: CDR1 LGHNA and CDR2 YSLEER. This CDR3 spans 16 amino acids. The authors' processing: Estimated nucleated cell counts came from reference gene primer amplification. TCRdb's copy holds only in-frame clones and misses some; the assay was immunoSEQ multiplex PCR. V and J calls and clone size follow that table, whereas D and trimming were derived from the DNA. The sample lists 200,000 to 300,000 clones; roughly 87% were seen once. This receptor was taken from a human donor in a cohort sampled during active COVID-19. V is TRBV4-3 and J is TRBJ1-2, with D possibly being TRBD1 (6 bases). Source material: peripheral blood. The CDR3 DNA is TGCGCCAGCAGCCAAGATAGGGGGGGGCGCGGGTATGGCTACACCTTT. Its protein is CASSQDRGGRGYGYTF.